This TCR beta chain appears in the sequencing data of a study of blood T cell repertoires in COVID-19. The V end was cut by 4 bases, the J end by 4 bases, with 16 bases between. This CDR3 has 15 residues. Per germline, CDR1 SGHTA and CDR2 FQGNSA. TCRdb's copy holds only in-frame clones and misses some; the assay was immunoSEQ multiplex PCR. The sample holds about 260,000 clones; roughly 87% are singletons and the top ten take 2% to 2.5%. The V and J genes are TRBV7-2 and TRBJ1-2; D might be TRBD1 (6 bases). Sequenced input: peripheral blood. This clonotype was sampled from a woman aged 45-59 years who had recovered from COVID-19. CDR3 sequence: CASSSPTQGSYGYTF. CDR3 DNA sequence: TGTGCCAGCAGCTCCCCGACACAGGGTTCCTATGGCTACACCTTC.